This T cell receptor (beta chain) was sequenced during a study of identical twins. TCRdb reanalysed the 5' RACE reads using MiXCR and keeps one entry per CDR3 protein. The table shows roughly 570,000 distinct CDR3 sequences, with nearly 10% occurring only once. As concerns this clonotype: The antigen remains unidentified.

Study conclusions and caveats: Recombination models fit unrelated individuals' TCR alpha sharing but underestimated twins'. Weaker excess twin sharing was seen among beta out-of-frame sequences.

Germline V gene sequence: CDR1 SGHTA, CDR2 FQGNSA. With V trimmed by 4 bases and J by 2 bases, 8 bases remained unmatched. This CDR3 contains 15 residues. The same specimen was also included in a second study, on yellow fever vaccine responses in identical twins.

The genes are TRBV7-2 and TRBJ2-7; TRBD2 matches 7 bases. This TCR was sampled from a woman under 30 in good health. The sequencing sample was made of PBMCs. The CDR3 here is CASSSGWGGTYEQYF. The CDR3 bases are TGTGCCAGCAGCTCAGGATGGGGGGGTACCTACGAGCAGTACTTC.